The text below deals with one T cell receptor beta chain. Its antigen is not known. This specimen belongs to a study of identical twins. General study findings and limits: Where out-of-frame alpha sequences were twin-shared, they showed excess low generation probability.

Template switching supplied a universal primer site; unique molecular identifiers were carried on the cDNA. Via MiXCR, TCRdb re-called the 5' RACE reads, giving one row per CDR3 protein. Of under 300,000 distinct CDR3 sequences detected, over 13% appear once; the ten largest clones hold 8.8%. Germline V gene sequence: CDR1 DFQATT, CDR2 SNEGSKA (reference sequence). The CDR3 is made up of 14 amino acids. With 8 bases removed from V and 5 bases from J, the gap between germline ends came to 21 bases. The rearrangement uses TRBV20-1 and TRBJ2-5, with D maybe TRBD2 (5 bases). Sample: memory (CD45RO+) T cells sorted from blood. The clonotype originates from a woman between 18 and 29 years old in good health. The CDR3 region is CSYRGGRLGETQYF. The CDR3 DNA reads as TGCAGTTACAGAGGTGGGAGACTGGGGGAGACCCAGTACTTC.